The text below deals with one TCR beta chain. Its specificity is unknown. The record originates from a study of shared clonotypes between healthy human individuals. Study-wide background: Three plates each covered CD4 naive and memory; CD8 naive two, CD8 memory one.

Sequencing used immunoSEQ multiplex PCR; TCRdb keeps in-frame clones, though not all of them. The table records millions of clones, over 85% of them present only once. The study, taken as a whole, reports: The represented genetic and exposure-history diversity was limited by the small number of donors.

The CDR3 spans 15 residues. With 2 bases removed from V and 3 bases from J, the gap between germline ends came to 13 bases. CDR1 and CDR2 from the germline V gene are SGHTA and FQGNSA. CD45RO negativity and positive selection for CCR7 defined naive CD8 cells, a population that excluded terminally differentiated effector memory CD45RA+ cells. Every donor, a Caucasian adult, lived in Nashville, Tennessee. This chain connects TRBV7-2 to TRBJ2-5, with D maybe TRBD2 (6 bases). The TCR sequence derives from a man between 18 and 29 years old in good health. The sequencing sample was made of naive CD8+ T cells sorted from blood. This CDR3 is CASSLYLASKETQYF. As DNA, the CDR3 is TGTGCCAGCAGCTTATACCTAGCGAGTAAAGAGACCCAGTACTTC.